This entry lists 15 T cell receptor beta chains sequenced from one sample in a study of CD8 T cells in Susac syndrome. The RNA, roughly 0.45 to 1 ug, was put through reverse transcription using random hexamers. TCRdb re-analysed the immunoSEQ multiplex PCR reads in MiXCR, keeping a single row per CDR3 protein. The sample carries about 90,000 distinct CDR3 sequences, 95% to 96% recorded once. Source material: CD8+ T cells from PBMCs. The receptors shown here come from a human donor with Susac syndrome.

This chain uses TRBV28 with TRBJ2-6; 9 bases are a match to TRBD1. Germline lookup yields CDR1 MDHEN and CDR2 SYDVKM. CDR3 length: 17 residues. Trimming took 6 bases from V and 2 from J; bases not matched to a gene: 8. The CDR3 coding sequence is TGTGCCAGCAGGGGGACAGGGATCGTCACTGGGGCCAACGTCCTGACTTTC. This encodes CASRGTGIVTGANVLTF.

The chain is built from TRBV15 and TRBJ1-5; D not resolved. Trimming stripped 3 bases from V and 4 bases from J, with 10 bases between. Germline V lookup: CDR1 LNHNV, CDR2 YYDKDF (reference sequence). This CDR3 contains 14 residues. The CDR3 here is CATSRSDQNQPQHF. CDR3 coding DNA: TGTGCCACCAGCAGGAGTGACCAAAATCAGCCCCAGCATTTT.

The chain links TRBV5-6 to TRBJ1-6; 9 nucleotides align to TRBD1. This CDR3 is 17 amino acids long. CDR1 is SGHDT, CDR2 YYEEEE, per germline. V trimming: 3 bases; J trimming: 8 bases; junction bases outside the gene matches: 12. The CDR3 protein is CASSWGTGFHRDSPLHF. The CDR3 DNA reads as TGTGCCAGCAGCTGGGGGACAGGGTTTCATCGGGATTCACCCCTCCACTTT.

The genes are TRBV30 and TRBJ1-3; TRBD1 matches at 7 bases. The CDR3 sequence is 15 residues long. The germline gives CDR1 GTSNPN, CDR2 SVGIG (reference sequence). V shed 2 bases and J 0 bases; nucleotides not matched to a gene: 4. Here the CDR3 DNA reads TGTGCCTGGAGTCCCGACAGGGTCTCTGGAAACACCATATATTTT. Protein: CAWSPDRVSGNTIYF.

This chain joins TRBV7-9 and TRBJ1-2; D gene unclear. Germline lookup yields CDR1 SEHNR and CDR2 FQNEAQ (reference sequence). The CDR3 covers 13 residues. Between the trimmed V and J ends, which lost 5 bases and 5 bases, there was a span of 12 bases. The chain's CDR3 is CASSNIDSYGYTF. CDR3 DNA sequence: TGTGCCAGCAGCAACATCGACTCGTATGGCTACACCTTC.

In DNA, the CDR3 is TGTGCCACTTTACCGACAGGAGACTACGAGCAGTACTTC. This sequence encodes CATLPTGDYEQYF. The chain couples TRBV10-3 to TRBJ2-7, with D possibly TRBD1 on 6 matching bases. The CDR3 has 13 residues. CDR1 and CDR2 (germline): ENHRY, SYGVKD. Trimming took off 10 bases at V and 3 bases at J, with 16 bases between the two ends.

This clonotype occurred once. The chain recombines TRBV9 with TRBJ2-3; 9 bases fit TRBD2. The trim removed 4 bases at V and 4 bases at J, leaving 10 bases unmatched. Per germline, CDR1 SGDLS and CDR2 YYNGEE. This CDR3 has 16 residues. The CDR3 region is CASSRRRAGGPDTQYF. The CDR3 coding sequence is TGTGCCAGCAGCCGCCGGCGGGCGGGGGGGCCAGATACGCAGTATTTT.

In DNA, the CDR3 is TGTGCCAGCAGCTTGTTCGGGGGCTCCTACAATGAGCAGTTCTTC. Translating gives CASSLFGGSYNEQFF. The chain combines TRBV5-4 with TRBJ2-1, with a tentative D call TRBD2 (6 bases). Germline V gene sequence: CDR1 SGHNT, CDR2 YYREEE (reference sequence). Trimming took 1 base from V and 0 from J, leaving 8 bases between them. CDR3 length: 15 residues.

The chain links TRBV9 to TRBJ1-6, with D unresolved. Germline V gives CDR1 SGDLS, CDR2 YYNGEE. This CDR3 is built from 16 residues. Trimming removed 0 bases from V and 3 bases from J, with 10 bases in between. The CDR3: CASSVDDTLYNSPLHF. The CDR3 nucleotides read TGTGCCAGCAGCGTAGATGACACCCTCTATAATTCACCCCTCCACTTT.

V and J are TRBV7-9 and TRBJ2-5; TRBD2 matches at 12 bases. Per the germline V gene, CDR1 is SEHNR and CDR2 is FQNEAQ (reference sequence). V lost 1 base and J lost 5; bases outside the gene matches: 2. The CDR3 contains 15 residues. The CDR3 sequence is CASSLDGTSGETQYF. The CDR3 nucleotides read TGTGCCAGCAGCTTAGACGGGACTAGCGGGGAGACCCAGTACTTC.

This rearrangement joins TRBV30 to TRBJ1-1; D unclear. Trimming cost V 4 bases and J 0 bases, with 15 bases left between them. CDR3 size: 15 residues. From germline, CDR1 is GTSNPN and CDR2 SVGIG (reference sequence). The CDR3: CAWTVPELMNTEAFF. CDR3 coding DNA: TGTGCCTGGACCGTACCGGAGTTGATGAACACTGAAGCTTTCTTT.

CDR3 in amino acids: CSAGQGASGELFF. The CDR3 nucleotides read TGCAGCGCGGGACAGGGGGCGTCCGGGGAGCTGTTTTTT. The gene calls are TRBV29-1 and TRBJ2-2, with 12 bases fitting TRBD1. Germline V gives CDR1 SQVTM, CDR2 ANQGSEA. CDR3 length: 13 amino acids. J gave up 6 bases and V 7 bases, and 3 bases lay outside the gene matches.

The rearrangement uses TRBV13 and TRBJ2-1; 13 nucleotides line up with TRBD2. With V trimmed by 2 bases and J by 3 bases, 4 bases remained unmatched. From germline, CDR1 is PRHDT and CDR2 FYEKMQ (reference sequence). This CDR3 comprises 17 residues. DNA of the CDR3: TGTGCCAGCAGCTTACCGGGACTAGCGGGGAACTACAATGAGCAGTTCTTC. Its protein is CASSLPGLAGNYNEQFF.

This clonotype was detected only once. The rearrangement uses TRBV12-3 or TRBV12-4 and TRBJ2-2, with no clear D. The CDR3 contains 14 residues. V shed 6 bases and J shed 5 bases, with 13 bases lying between them. The CDR3 DNA is TGTGCCAGCAGCTCGCTTCGACCGACCGGGGAGCTGTTTTTT. It yields the protein CASSSLRPTGELFF.

This clonotype was detected only once. The chain joins TRBV20-1 to TRBJ2-3, with a possible D match to TRBD1 (5 bases). CDR3 length: 13 residues. Germline CDR1 reads DFQATT; CDR2 reads SNEGSKA (reference sequence). Trimming left V 6 bases short and J 4 bases short, with 14 bases between. CDR3 in DNA: TGCAGTGCGTCCAGGGATAACGCAGATACGCAGTATTTT. Residues: CSASRDNADTQYF.